This TCR beta chain was profiled in a study of human T cells and chemical hapten exposure. Study overall: Donors were sensitized with 2% DPC on the upper inner arm. Study-level results: Expanded TCRs clustered into significantly more large CDR3 similarity groups than controls, the analysis revealed. There was alopecia in the donors, so their immune response may differ from that of healthy people.

TCRdb passed the RACE reads through MiXCR, listing each CDR3 protein once. The sample records some 70,000 distinct CDR3 sequences, approximately 9.9% being singletons. As to time point: pre-sensitization, week 0. Documented treatment: therapeutic diphenylcyclopropenone sensitization with weekly scalp DPC. The total RNA was obtained from whole blood that was not fractionated. This clonotype has a handful of counts. What it binds is unknown. V lost 0 bases and J lost 5; bases outside the gene matches: 10. The CDR3 spans 17 residues. The germline gives CDR1 MGHRA, CDR2 YSYEKL. The sequenced sample was whole blood, obtained in connection with sensitization to the hapten diphenylcyclopropenone (DPC). The genes are TRBV4-1 and TRBJ2-7; TRBD2 agrees at 10 bases. This sequence was found in a woman aged 45-59 years with alopecia areata. Some clones in this sample may be carry-over from other donors' samples. In DNA, the CDR3 is TGCGCCAGCAGCCAAGACTACCTAGCGGGAGTATTCCACGAGCAGTACTTC. As protein: CASSQDYLAGVFHEQYF.